The present T cell receptor (beta chain) was sequenced within a study of T cells in Graves' hyperthyroidism and ophthalmopathy (dated by TCRdb to the late 2010s). Turning to the overall study: Peripheral blood was collected at initial diagnosis, before any treatment. To identify TCR V-J signatures that set the groups apart, the researchers used a discovery cohort of approximately 98 patients, made up of under 50 with Graves' ophthalmopathy and approximately 57 with stable Graves' hyperthyroidism. The paper describes TCR Vbeta CDR3 sequencing of 140 or so peripheral blood samples, made up of about 40 ophthalmopathy patients, roughly 75 hyperthyroidism patients and roughly 17 progressor patients. In addition, the study compared T-cell repertoires in thyroid tissue and in blood from five or six Graves' hyperthyroidism patients. Once sampling was done, hyperthyroidism patients were given methimazole at a starting dose of 30 mg daily, whereas ophthalmopathy patients were given high-dose intravenous methylprednisolone. An independent validation cohort of about 20 hyperthyroidism patients and about 16 patients who later progressed to ophthalmopathy tested prospective prediction of ophthalmopathy. The 95 to 100 discovery patients were randomly divided into training and test sets at a 7:3 ratio. Beyond this particular receptor, the publication reports: Most expanded thyroid clonotypes (frequency above 0.001) were also found in blood, which suggests that blood repertoires may mirror thyroid immune responses. Sample size was not statistically predetermined, and investigators were not blinded to group allocation. Ophthalmopathy was separated from stable hyperthyroidism by a 13 V-J signature model, with over 85% sensitivity and roughly 81% specificity obtained in cross-validation and 80%/75% obtained in testing. During validation, the model predicted progression to ophthalmopathy a median of about 6.5 months ahead of onset, with around 71% sensitivity and around 73% specificity.

Stable Graves' hyperthyroidism was defined as no progression to ophthalmopathy during 18 months of follow-up. The hyperthyroidism patients were between 18 and 65 years old and newly diagnosed, with a disease duration of less than 2 months. Patients with uncontrolled infections, other autoimmune diseases, pregnancy or lactation were excluded. Diagnoses were established on the basis of clinical symptoms, serum thyroxine and TRAb, thyroid ultrasound, and orbital computed tomography. PBMCs were separated from over 9 ml of fresh peripheral blood using Ficoll-Paque density gradient centrifugation. Total RNA was extracted using Trizol reagent, and RNA quality was assessed on an Agilent 2100 Bioanalyzer. Its CDR3 holds 11 amino acids, cysteine through phenylalanine. The read is trimmed to its CDR3 DNA, 33 bases read in frame from base 1. Sequences SGHAT (CDR1) and FQNNGV (CDR2) are obtained from the germline V gene. The V end loses 5 bases and the J end loses 13 bases, and a stretch of 14 bases separates them.

The TCR beta CDR3 regions were amplified from the RNA transcripts. The TCR CDR3 was subjected to a first round of RT-PCR using the HTBI primer set and the Qiagen OneStep RT-PCR kit. Libraries were constructed in a second round of multiplex PCR, after which size selection and purification were performed. Paired-end sequencing of the libraries was performed with 100 bp reads on an Illumina HiSeq2000. The paper's data handling went like this. SOAPnuke was used to process the raw data, with reads discarded if the reads contained adapters or uncalled bases, had a mean Phred below 15, or lacked an exact constant-primer or identifier match. COPE v1.2.5 was used to merge the high-quality paired reads, and each unique nucleotide sequence was defined as a clonotype. Clonotypes were aligned to IMGT TRBV, TRBD and TRBJ reference segments using MiTCR v1.1. Analysis was restricted to V-J combinations with a frequency above 0.0001, which covered over 98% of repertoires. A TCS score was defined as the ratio between F50 (clonal expansion) and ExV (chaos), using BLOSUM62-based TCRdist between CDR3 peptides within each V-J. Welch's t-statistics and random forest reduced several hundred V-J features to 10 to 15, which were used in a naive Bayes classifier (R e1071). TCRdb reprocessing: public reads trimmed at Q25 with fastp, clones called with MiXCR, in-frame beta chains kept. Rows with one shared CDR3 protein collapse into an entry with the most common genes and DNA. The V and J calls and clone size come from TCRdb's table, not from the authors' own analysis. A total of about 480,000 distinct CDR3 sequences appear in this sample, approximately 15% of them only once. About 17% of the sample goes to the ten largest clones.

This clonotype was found many times. The antigen this receptor binds is unknown. No base qualities exist here, and no much larger clone lies one base off it. The chain couples TRBV11-2 to TRBJ1-2; TRBD1 might be the D gene, on 5 matching bases. This receptor was obtained from a woman aged 18-29 years with Graves' hyperthyroidism. Material for sequencing was blood. The nucleotide sequence is TGTGCCAGCAGCCGGGGTGGGACGTCCACCTTC. Its translation reads: CASSRGGTSTF.